The clone carrying this T cell receptor beta chain has just a few counts. Sequenced by immunoSEQ multiplex PCR; TCRdb stores in-frame clones only, minus some. Altogether hundreds of thousands of clones are present, approximately 90% being singletons, with the ten largest covering 0.008% to 0.011%. This record comes from a study of shared T cell receptors in the human thymus. The V and J ends lost 0 bases and 3 bases, in that order; junction bases with no gene match: 11. CDR3 length: 18 residues. Germline CDR1 MGHRA, CDR2 YSYEKL. The same specimen was also included in a second study, on human thymus T cells. As reported in that work: All donors were healthy Finnish infants who were undergoing corrective surgery to treat congenital heart defects. Among unrelated individuals, related research reported thymic repertoires that overlapped highly.

Sequenced: thymocytes. This receptor was obtained from a boy under two years old with a congenital heart defect. V gene TRBV4-1 combines with J gene TRBJ2-7; the match to TRBD2 covers 10 bases. This CDR3 reads CASSQDPTTSGTYYEQYF. The DNA of the CDR3 is TGCGCCAGCAGCCAAGATCCCACTACTAGCGGGACCTACTACGAGCAGTACTTC.